This T cell receptor (beta chain) emerged from a study of CD8+ T cells in alopecia areata. Across the study: Tofacitinib therapy took 6 to 18 months; 6 months off drug came after.

This sample's treatment: oral pan-JAK inhibitor, 5-10 mg twice daily. As part of sample collection, lesional scalp punch biopsies and peripheral blood were taken from alopecia areata patients. RNA extraction and reverse transcription yielded cDNA as sequencing template. TCRdb keeps only in-frame clones here, not all; method: immunoSEQ multiplex PCR. The table lists 110,000 or so clones, 50% to 75% of them singletons, with approximately 31% in the top ten. Unmatched junction bases numbered 11, after V lost 5 bases and J lost 4 bases. Germline V gene lookup returns CDR1 GTSNPN and CDR2 SVGIG (reference sequence). The length of the CDR3 is 17 residues.

The receptor was isolated from a human donor with alopecia areata. The chain recombines TRBV30 with TRBJ2-5; 15 positions agree with TRBD2. Sequences were derived from CD8+ T cells sorted from blood, sampled at week 4, from a patient treated with tofacitinib. CDR3 protein: CAWAGLAGGPPGETQYF. The CDR3 coding sequence is TGTGCCTGGGCGGGACTAGCGGGGGGTCCCCCAGGAGAGACCCAGTACTTC.